This entry is about one T cell receptor beta chain. The antigen it recognizes is unknown. Its ends do not fully match the called genes, so a read error is possible. The sample belongs to a study of tumor and adjacent non-tumor tissue in lung cancer listed by TCRdb under 2018. For the study in its entirety: By cancer type, the cohort comprised 12 adenocarcinoma patients, a couple of squamous cell carcinoma patients and 1 small cell lung cancer patient. The approximately 15 enrolled patients, of whom around 10 were men and 5 were women, were aged roughly 31 to 85 years and were diagnosed with TNM stage I to III disease. The study compared bulk TCRbeta repertoires from lung tumor tissue and matched distant non-tumor lung tissue of about 16 lung cancer patients. TCRbeta CDR3 sequencing was performed on roughly 27 paired specimens, with one tumor sample and one normal lung sample collected per patient. Sequencing produced more than 100,000,000 productive TCRbeta reads in total, an average of approximately 4.2 million reads per sample.

What the work shows at the level of the full study, not this receptor alone: Significantly higher TCR diversity was found in younger patients, and higher tumor TCR diversity was associated with shorter overall and disease-free survival. Peripheral blood was not sequenced, so blood TCRbeta repertoires in these lung cancer patients were not examined. Tumor tissue showed significantly higher TCR diversity (inverse Simpson) than normal lung tissue, at roughly 390 vs 170 (P = 0.0075, Mann-Whitney U test). The cohort had only about 16 patients, and the authors noted that larger samples and more detailed clinical data are needed. Neither the sequencing platform nor unique molecular identifiers are mentioned in the methods. The top 100 clones made up a significantly larger cumulative share of the repertoire in normal lung than in tumor tissue.

Library construction relied on multiplex PCR. Instrument used: Illumina HiSeq 2500. Following protocols modified from ARM-PCR, the researchers constructed TCRbeta libraries through three rounds of nested PCR with primers (Table S4). PCR products of 200-500 bp were gel-excised and purified with the QIAquick gel extraction kit before sequencing. Regarding the original processing steps: Reads were cleaned using Trimmomatic, were merged into complete CDR3 sequences using FLASH, and were assigned to V(D)J germline segments using MiTCR. Clonal diversity was computed as the inverse Simpson's index with VDJtools. A read counted as productive if the sequence was in-frame and lacked a premature stop codon. Through fastp at Q25 and MiXCR, TCRdb rebuilt clones from the public reads, retaining in-frame beta chains. For every CDR3 protein sequence, its rows merge into one entry that carries the most common genes and DNA. For this entry, the V and J calls and clone size follow TCRdb and not the study's own pipeline. The sample table lists more than 90,000 distinct CDR3 sequences, about 67% of them with a count of one. The ten largest account for around 17% of the sample.

Bulk unsorted tissue served as the source for RNA extraction, and RNA quality was assessed using a NanoDrop ND-1000 and an Agilent 2100. Donors were newly diagnosed lung cancer patients admitted for thoracic surgery in China between August and November 2014, without prior chemotherapy. The study excluded patients who had received radiotherapy or chemotherapy before or who had another cancer at the same time. Surgical tissue pieces of roughly 1-2 cm3 were preserved in RNAlater solution and stored at -80 °C until use. Sequences SGHAT (CDR1) and FQNNGV (CDR2) are obtained from the germline V gene. The CDR3 goes from the cysteine to the phenylalanine over 15 residues. CDR3 DNA is the only sequence kept; it has 45 bases, read in frame from the first base.

The sequenced sample was lung tumor tissue. The rearrangement combines TRBV11-2 with TRBJ2-5; 9 bases in the middle match TRBD2. The sequence was obtained from a man aged 60 to 75 with non-small cell lung cancer. The sequenced DNA: TGTGCCAGCAGCTTGAGACTAGCGGATGAAGAGGCCCAGTACTTC. This codes for CASSLRLADEEAQYF.